This is a list of T cell receptor beta chains from one sample in a study of shared clonotypes between healthy human individuals. The assay was immunoSEQ multiplex PCR, and TCRdb's table has in-frame clones only and misses some. The data show 2 million to 2.5 million clones, under 95% seen once. Sequencing was done on a sample of naive CD4+ T cells from PBMCs. All receptors come from a man younger than 30 in good health. Some clones in this sample may be carry-over from other donors' samples. Each CDR3 is given with its conserved first and last residue. Each record gives: J gene, D gene, V gene, CDR3 protein. The D gene is left open where the match is weak.

TRBJ2-3	NA	TRBV9	CASSVLGGGGATDTQYF
TRBJ2-3	NA	TRBV2	CASSDLTPGEDTQYF
TRBJ1-2	TRBD1	TRBV7-9	CASSRRDSNYGYTF
TRBJ2-1	NA	TRBV6-4	CASSPGTGVEQFF
TRBJ1-5	NA	TRBV19	CASSMWGAVRNQPQHF
TRBJ2-7	NA	TRBV28	CASSLWGGSTYEQYF
NA	TRBD1	TRBV30	CAWRQTGTGTYEQYF
TRBJ2-7	TRBD1	TRBV6-5	CASSYRTGNYEQYF
TRBJ2-1	NA	TRBV4-3	CASSQVFSTLYNEQFF
TRBJ2-1	TRBD1	TRBV18	CASSRRKTNAGQVDYNEQFF
TRBJ1-2	NA	TRBV29-1	CSVEPVYGYTF
TRBJ2-1	TRBD2	TRBV9	CASSTSGTSGIHEQFF
TRBJ2-3	NA	TRBV4-2	CASSQVAERSTDTQYF
TRBJ1-4	NA	TRBV6-5	CASRQNDSPEGKLFF
TRBJ1-2	NA	TRBV5-6	CASSGGPGYTF
TRBJ2-5	NA	TRBV29-1	CSVGGDIQETQYF
TRBJ2-5	NA	TRBV29-1	CSVARGETQYF
TRBJ2-7	NA	TRBV28	CASSLAGRLYEQYF
TRBJ1-2	NA	TRBV30	CAWSNPGPAPYNYGYTF
TRBJ2-1	TRBD2	TRBV4-2	CASSQDREGKNEQFF
TRBJ1-5	NA	TRBV19	CASSRKDSNQPQHF
TRBJ2-3	TRBD2	TRBV13	CASSSETSGSQNTDTQYF
TRBJ2-7	TRBD2	TRBV10-3	CAISDGGTSVYEQYF
TRBJ1-2	TRBD1	TRBV20-1	CSAQQGYGYTF
TRBJ2-6	NA	TRBV19	CASSRSRTANSGANVLTF
TRBJ2-6	NA	TRBV28	CASSLSGRNSGANVLTF
TRBJ1-1	NA	TRBV2	CASSVVQEAFF
TRBJ1-2	NA	TRBV28	CASRPTGRNNYGYTF
TRBJ2-7	TRBD2	TRBV2	CASSEDAGRAHEQYF
TRBJ2-7	NA	TRBV11-2	CASSFLQDSDGEQYF
TRBJ2-7	NA	TRBV7-6	CASSLNEPYEQYF
TRBJ2-5	NA	TRBV2	CASREGETQYF
TRBJ2-1	TRBD2	TRBV7-7	CASSLLAGGSYNEQFF
TRBJ2-5	NA	TRBV5-6	CASSRVGETQYF
TRBJ2-3	NA	TRBV28	CASRVWGTDTQYF
TRBJ2-1	TRBD2	TRBV7-9	CASSLTSGKSYNEQFF
TRBJ2-1	NA	TRBV14	CASSQGRGAYNEQFF
TRBJ2-7	NA	TRBV13	CASSLVGTYEQYF
TRBJ2-7	NA	TRBV25-1	CASSFGISYEQYF
TRBJ2-7	NA	TRBV20-1	CSASRDYEQYF
TRBJ1-2	NA	TRBV5-1	CASSLGGPNYGYTF
TRBJ1-2	NA	TRBV5-1	CASSLSRSPPDGYTF
TRBJ1-2	NA	TRBV2	CASSELPVYGYTF
TRBJ2-1	TRBD1	TRBV6-4	CASSPDRVSNNEQFF
TRBJ2-7	NA	TRBV2	CASSGLRTSYEQYF
TRBJ2-1	NA	TRBV5-1	CASSPKEPYNEQFF
TRBJ1-1	TRBD1	TRBV10-3	CAITPGQGYTEAFF
TRBJ2-5	NA	TRBV20-1	CSARTQETQYF
TRBJ2-7	TRBD2	TRBV5-4	CASSSSASSGSSEQYF
TRBJ1-5	NA	TRBV19	CASSISQARQPQHF